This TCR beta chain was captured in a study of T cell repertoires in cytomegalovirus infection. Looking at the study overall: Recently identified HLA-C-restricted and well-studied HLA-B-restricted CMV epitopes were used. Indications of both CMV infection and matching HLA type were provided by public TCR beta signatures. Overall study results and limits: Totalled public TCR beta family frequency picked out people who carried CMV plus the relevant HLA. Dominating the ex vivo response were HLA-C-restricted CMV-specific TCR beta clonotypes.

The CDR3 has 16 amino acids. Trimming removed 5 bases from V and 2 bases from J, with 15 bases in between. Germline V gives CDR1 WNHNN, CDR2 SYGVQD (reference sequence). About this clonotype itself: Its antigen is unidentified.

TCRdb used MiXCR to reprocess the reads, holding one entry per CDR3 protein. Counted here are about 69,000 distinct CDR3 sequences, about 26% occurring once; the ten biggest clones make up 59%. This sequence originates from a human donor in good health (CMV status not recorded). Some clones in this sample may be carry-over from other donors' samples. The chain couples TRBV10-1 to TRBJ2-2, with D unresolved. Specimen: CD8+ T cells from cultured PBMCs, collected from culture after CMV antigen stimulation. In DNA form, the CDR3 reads TGCGCCAGCAGTTCTCCCCGCAGGACCAACACCGGGGAGCTGTTTTTT. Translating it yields CASSSPRRTNTGELFF.